The clone carrying this T cell receptor (beta chain) was seen only a few times. Its antigen is unknown. Trimming shortened V by 5 bases and J by 10 bases, and 18 bases separated the two germline ends. The CDR3 totals 14 residues. Germline CDR1 LNHDA, CDR2 SQIVND (reference sequence). The data were taken from a study of T cells after yellow fever vaccination. Overall study findings and caveats: The study noted that FACS-sorted repertoires could contain abundant clonotypes contaminating from the bulk population. The CD4 and CD8 compartments had a small share of their clonotypes in common.

In making TCR cDNA, 5'RACE template switching added a universal primer site and UMIs to it. MiXCR, run by TCRdb on the 5' RACE reads, gives a single entry per CDR3 protein. The table records about 75,000 distinct CDR3 sequences, more than 5.5% of them present only once. This receptor was identified in a man in his late teens or twenties who received the YFV17D yellow fever vaccine. The material was CD8+ T cells sorted from PBMCs, obtained roughly 10 days after the first yellow fever vaccination. This chain uses TRBV19 with TRBJ2-1; D is possibly TRBD1 or TRBD2 (5 bases each). The CDR3 loop is CASSPTGRMGEQFF. The CDR3 DNA reads TGTGCCAGTAGTCCTACGGGACGGATGGGCGAGCAGTTCTTC.